This is a list of T cell receptor beta chains from one sample in a study of early T cells in non-severe SARS-CoV-2 infection. TCRdb fed the 5' RACE reads into MiXCR, producing one record per CDR3 protein. The table shows 30,000 to 35,000 distinct CDR3 sequences, with around 5.6% occurring only once. Input material: whole blood. The receptors stem from an adult who was a healthcare worker with PCR-confirmed SARS-CoV-2 infection or an uninfected control (not recorded which). The CDR3 runs from the conserved cysteine through the conserved F or W. D genes are given only for firm matches. The size field is filled for only some rows; it gives once, few, many or a size class.

CDR3: CASSYGQGGYEQYF; DNA: TGTGCCAGCAGCTACGGACAGGGGGGCTACGAGCAGTACTTC; J: TRBJ2-7; size: many; V: TRBV7-6; D: TRBD1
CDR3: CASSTALRGADTQYF; DNA: TGTGCCAGCAGTACGGCTCTGCGGGGCGCAGATACGCAGTATTTT; J: TRBJ2-3; size: many; V: TRBV6-5; D: -
CDR3: CASSLVGVDRDTQYF; DNA: TGCGCCAGCAGCTTGGTAGGGGTTGATAGGGATACGCAGTATTTT; J: TRBJ2-3; size: many; V: TRBV5-1; D: -
CDR3: CASSRDSQETQYF; DNA: TGCGCCAGCAGCCGGGACTCCCAAGAGACCCAGTACTTC; J: TRBJ2-5; size: few; V: TRBV5-1; D: -
CDR3: CAWSPRREWSSGVGETQYF; DNA: TGTGCCTGGAGTCCGCGGAGGGAGTGGTCTAGCGGGGTAGGAGAGACCCAGTACTTC; J: TRBJ2-5; size: -; V: TRBV30; D: TRBD2
CDR3: CASSLKVTAEAFF; DNA: TGTGCCAGCAGTTTGAAGGTGACAGCTGAAGCTTTCTTT; J: TRBJ1-1; size: many; V: TRBV12-3/TRBV12-4; D: -
CDR3: CASREGGSYNEQFF; DNA: TGTGCCAGCAGAGAGGGGGGCTCCTACAATGAGCAGTTCTTC; J: TRBJ2-1; size: few; V: TRBV6-6; D: -
CDR3: CSARVPGQAGNTIYF; DNA: TGCAGTGCTAGAGTCCCGGGACAGGCTGGAAACACCATATATTTT; J: TRBJ1-3; size: many; V: TRBV20-1; D: TRBD1
CDR3: CASTRDRALNQPQHF; DNA: TGTGCCAGCACCAGGGACAGGGCCCTGAATCAGCCCCAGCATTTT; J: TRBJ1-5; size: many; V: TRBV28; D: TRBD1
CDR3: CASSFGSNQPQHF; DNA: TGTGCCAGCAGTTTTGGCAGCAATCAGCCCCAGCATTTT; J: TRBJ1-5; size: many; V: TRBV12-3/TRBV12-4; D: -
CDR3: CASREWGHDYGYTF; DNA: TGTGCCAGCAGGGAGTGGGGGCATGACTATGGCTACACCTTC; J: TRBJ1-2; size: many; V: TRBV28; D: -
CDR3: CASSLGHLARNTEAFF; DNA: TGCGCCAGCAGCTTGGGCCACCTGGCGCGGAACACTGAAGCTTTCTTT; J: TRBJ1-1; size: many; V: TRBV5-1; D: -
CDR3: CASSDRKGSTDTQYF; DNA: TGTGCCAGCAGTGATAGGAAGGGGAGCACAGATACGCAGTATTTT; J: TRBJ2-3; size: few; V: TRBV25-1; D: -
CDR3: CASSDRTYEQYF; DNA: TGTGCCAGCAGTGACAGGACCTACGAGCAGTACTTC; J: TRBJ2-7; size: -; V: TRBV6-4; D: -
CDR3: CATTPGLHNQPQHF; DNA: TGTGCCACGACCCCGGGACTCCACAATCAGCCCCAGCATTTT; J: TRBJ1-5; size: many; V: TRBV28; D: -
CDR3: CASTRRGANVLTF; DNA: TGTGCCAGCACCCGGAGGGGGGCCAACGTCCTGACTTTC; J: TRBJ2-6; size: few; V: TRBV6-1; D: -
CDR3: CASIGTASGNTIYF; DNA: TGTGCCAGTATCGGGACTGCGTCTGGAAACACCATATATTTT; J: TRBJ1-3; size: many; V: TRBV19; D: -
CDR3: CATKSQANTGELFF; DNA: TGTGCCACCAAGTCCCAGGCGAACACCGGGGAGCTGTTTTTT; J: TRBJ2-2; size: few; V: TRBV12-3/TRBV12-4; D: -
CDR3: CASSLDWGTQPQHF; DNA: TGTGCCAGCAGCTTAGACTGGGGAACTCAGCCCCAGCATTTT; J: TRBJ1-5; size: many; V: TRBV7-9; D: -
CDR3: CASSQTGPDEKLFF; DNA: TGTGCCAGCAGCCAGACAGGGCCCGATGAAAAACTGTTTTTT; J: TRBJ1-4; size: many; V: TRBV7-9; D: TRBD1
CDR3: CSVATGLYGYTF; DNA: TGCAGCGTTGCCACAGGACTCTATGGCTACACCTTC; J: TRBJ1-2; size: many; V: TRBV29-1; D: -
CDR3: CSVRTATDTQYF; DNA: TGCAGCGTTAGGACGGCCACAGATACGCAGTATTTT; J: TRBJ2-3; size: many; V: TRBV29-1; D: -
CDR3: CASSSYGLEGQPQHF; DNA: TGTGCCAGCAGTTCCTACGGATTAGAGGGTCAGCCCCAGCATTTT; J: TRBJ1-5; size: few; V: TRBV27; D: -
CDR3: CASSRGALTDTQYF; DNA: TGCGCCAGCTCGCGGGGGGCACTCACAGATACGCAGTATTTT; J: TRBJ2-3; size: many; V: TRBV23-1; D: TRBD2
CDR3: CASSLVLLNTGELFF; DNA: TGTGCCAGCAGCTTGGTTCTATTGAACACCGGGGAGCTGTTTTTT; J: TRBJ2-2; size: many; V: TRBV5-5; D: -
CDR3: CAISGRVRAEAFF; DNA: TGTGCCATCAGTGGGAGGGTAAGAGCTGAAGCTTTCTTT; J: TRBJ1-1; size: many; V: TRBV10-3; D: -
CDR3: CASSQQPMNTEAFF; DNA: TGTGCCAGCAGCCAGCAACCTATGAACACTGAAGCTTTCTTT; J: TRBJ1-1; size: medium-sized; V: TRBV7-2; D: -
CDR3: CASSLERGRNQPQHF; DNA: TGTGCCAGCAGCTTAGAACGGGGCAGGAATCAGCCCCAGCATTTT; J: TRBJ1-5; size: many; V: TRBV7-2; D: -
CDR3: CASSQGAQPNEKLFF; DNA: TGTGCCAGCAGCCAAGGGGCGCAGCCGAATGAAAAACTGTTTTTT; J: TRBJ1-4; size: many; V: TRBV3-1; D: -
CDR3: CASSQDRTGELFF; DNA: TGCGCCAGCAGCCAAGATAGAACCGGGGAGCTGTTTTTT; J: TRBJ2-2; size: many; V: TRBV4-3; D: -
CDR3: CASSESTRGDQPQHF; DNA: TGTGCCAGCAGTGAAAGTACTAGGGGAGATCAGCCCCAGCATTTT; J: TRBJ1-5; size: many; V: TRBV25-1; D: -
CDR3: CSALGQVNQPQHF; DNA: TGCAGTGCCCTCGGACAGGTCAATCAGCCCCAGCATTTT; J: TRBJ1-5; size: -; V: TRBV20-1; D: TRBD1
CDR3: CASSLDRTSGGNTRTPGSCFF; DNA: -; J: TRBJ2-2; size: many; V: TRBV11-2; D: -
CDR3: CASSSSRCRHGYTF; DNA: TGTGCCAGCAGTTCAAGCAGATGCAGGCATGGCTACACCTTC; J: TRBJ1-2; size: many; V: TRBV27; D: -
CDR3: CASSLALAGGETQYF; DNA: TGTGCCAGCAGCTTAGCCCTAGCGGGGGGAGAGACCCAGTACTTC; J: TRBJ2-5; size: -; V: TRBV7-9; D: TRBD2
CDR3: CASSQVGGENTEAFF; DNA: TGCGCCAGCAGCCAAGTTGGTGGGGAAAACACTGAAGCTTTCTTT; J: TRBJ1-1; size: many; V: TRBV4-1; D: -